The clone carrying this TCR beta chain has a count of ten or more. The antigen is not known. From germline, CDR1 is MDHEN and CDR2 SYDVKM. The CDR3 has 14 amino acids. Trimming took 6 bases from V and 0 from J, leaving 6 bases between them. TCRdb reprocessed the RT-PCR reads with MiXCR, giving one entry per CDR3 protein. The top ten hold about 10% of the sample, which has 800,000 to 1,000,000 distinct CDR3 sequences, 20% to 25% seen once. This entry belongs to a study of response to subunit inactivated influenza vaccine. Study-level findings and limits: Authors suggested that a seasonal influenza vaccination recruits few new T cells each time.

The input for sequencing was PBMCs from blood, taken 4 to 6 days after vaccination. V is TRBV28 and J is TRBJ2-6; D remains ambiguous. The receptor's source is a man over 45 who received an inactivated influenza vaccine. The CDR3 DNA follows: TGTGCCAGCAGCGAGAGCTCTGGGGCCAACGTCCTGACTTTC. It specifies CASSESSGANVLTF.